This T cell receptor beta chain was obtained from a study of glioma-infiltrating T cells after dendritic cell vaccination. Study at large: Patients had newly diagnosed or recurrent glioblastoma and received dendritic cell vaccines.

The study's findings and limits: Survival was not directly related to TCR clonality in these patients.

Remarks on this clone: The target antigen is unknown.

Up to about 2 ug genomic DNA was used for TCRB CDR3 amplification. The primer mix had 60 V beta and 13 J beta primers. Profiled with immunoSEQ multiplex PCR; TCRdb holds only in-frame clones, not every one. The repertoire holds some 87,000 clones, with about 84% as singletons. The sequenced sample was blood, obtained before dendritic cell vaccination. This receptor was obtained from a human donor with glioblastoma.

The CDR3 DNA is TGTGCCAGCACCCGTAGCTCACCCCTCCACTTT. It encodes CASTRSSPLHF. The chain joins TRBV6-1 to TRBJ1-6; D not resolved. V was cut by 7 bases and J by 10 bases, with 8 bases left in between. The germline CDR1 and CDR2 sequences are MNHNS and SASEGT. The CDR3 runs to 11 residues.